This TCR beta chain was recorded in a study of cytomegalovirus exposure and HLA in healthy donors. Study observations and caveats: When analyzed later, a missense DCLRE1C variant was found to be linked to TCR beta V- and J-gene trimming.

V was pared by 2 bases and J by 5 bases, with 19 bases between. The CDR3 is made up of 16 amino acids. Germline V CDR1 and CDR2: MGHRA, YSYEKL. Of note for this clone: The antigen is undetermined.

It was with 60 Vbeta and 13 Jbeta primers that the PCR ran. Generated by immunoSEQ multiplex PCR, the TCRdb table keeps only in-frame clones and is missing some. The sample lists some 180,000 clones, around 82% occurring once. Material for sequencing was PBMCs. The clonotype was recovered from a woman in her 30s in good health and CMV-seronegative. The rearrangement joins TRBV4-1 to TRBJ2-7; a possible D gene is TRBD1 (5 bases). CDR3 in DNA: TGCGCCAGCAGCCAAAAGGCCTCGACAGACGGCCACGAGCAGTACTTC. It codes for CASSQKASTDGHEQYF.